This T cell receptor (beta chain) is drawn from a study of blood T cell repertoires in COVID-19. Overall study context: T cells, B-cell-depleted T cells, or PBMCs supplied cDNA or gDNA.

The V gene end was trimmed by 4 bases and the J gene end by 0 bases; junction bases not matched to a gene: 7. The CDR3 spans 18 residues. CDR1 and CDR2 (germline): MGHRA, YSYEKL. Clones were sequenced by immunoSEQ multiplex PCR, and TCRdb holds only the in-frame ones, with some missing. The sample shows roughly 120,000 clones, 60% to 85% of them seen only once. Sequencing was done on a sample of peripheral blood. The TCR was taken from a man aged 70 or older with acute or convalescent COVID-19. This chain joins TRBV4-1 and TRBJ2-1, with TRBD2 identical over 12 bases. The CDR3 sequence is CASSPGTSGFYSYNEQFF. DNA for the CDR3: TGCGCCAGCAGCCCTGGGACTAGCGGGTTCTACTCCTACAATGAGCAGTTCTTC.